The source of this T cell receptor (beta chain) is a study of blood T cell repertoires in COVID-19. Study overall: Spain, Italy and the United States supplied samples that represented acute and convalescent COVID-19.

The CDR3 is 14 residues long. Germline CDR1 is SGHAT and CDR2 is FQNNGV. V lost 1 base and J lost 9; bases outside the gene matches: 3. Enrollees, about 18 to 95 years old, lived in around 23 US areas. The authors' processing: Reference gene primers were amplified, and this amplification served to estimate nucleated cell counts. The method was immunoSEQ multiplex PCR; TCRdb's version includes in-frame clones alone and lacks a portion of them. V, J and clone size derive from that table, while D and trimming were established from the DNA sequence. The data contain around 300,000 clones, roughly 85% of them seen just once; the ten biggest clones take up 6% to 7%.

The material sequenced was PBMCs or T cells enriched from blood (not recorded which). The genes are TRBV11-2 and TRBJ1-6, with TRBD1 matching over 7 bases. The TCR originated in a woman aged 35 to 49 who had recovered from COVID-19. The CDR3 here is CASSLARGTSPLHF. CDR3 DNA sequence: TGTGCCAGCAGCTTAGCCAGGGGGACTTCACCCCTCCACTTT.